The rows below give T cell receptor beta chains drawn from one sample of a study of cytomegalovirus exposure and HLA in healthy donors. Clones were read by immunoSEQ multiplex PCR, and TCRdb kept only the in-frame ones, dropping some. This sample has around 160,000 clones, with approximately 82% found just once. Sequences were obtained from PBMCs. Receptors originate from a woman aged 40 to 50 in good health and CMV-seropositive. CDR3s include the opening cysteine and the closing phenylalanine or tryptophan. The D gene is left open where the match is weak. The size of a clone is reported for some rows only, either as once, few or many, or as a class for expanded clones.

>.|.|TRBV18|TRBJ1-4
CASSPPEGMSREKLFF
TGTGCCAGCTCACCACCGGAGGGGATGAGTCGGGAAAAACTGTTTTTT
>.|few|TRBV27|TRBJ1-5
CASSLQGSQPQHF
TGTGCCAGCAGTTTACAGGGGTCGCAGCCCCAGCATTTT
>TRBD1|.|TRBV6-5|TRBJ2-2
CASSRQGANTGELFF
TGTGCCAGCAGCAGACAGGGGGCCAACACCGGGGAGCTGTTTTTT
>TRBD1|.|TRBV5-1|TRBJ1-1
CASSSGDRGGTEAFF
TGCGCCAGCAGCTCAGGGGACAGGGGCGGAACTGAAGCTTTCTTT
>TRBD1|once|TRBV19|TRBJ1-4
CASSLGQGTYNNEKLFF
TGTGCCAGTAGTCTAGGACAGGGGACGTATAATAATGAAAAACTGTTTTTT
>.|.|TRBV29-1|TRBJ1-2
CSVSGGNYGYTF
TGCAGCGTATCGGGGGGAAACTATGGCTACACCTTC
>.|.|TRBV28|TRBJ1-1
CASSFGGGTEAFF
TGTGCCAGCAGTTTTGGGGGGGGCACTGAAGCTTTCTTT
>TRBD2|.|TRBV11-2|TRBJ2-3
CASRGLAGKTDTQYF
TGTGCCAGCAGGGGACTAGCGGGAAAAACAGATACGCAGTATTTT
>.|.|TRBV9|TRBJ2-7
CASSVGPGSQYEQYF
TGTGCCAGCAGCGTAGGACCGGGATCCCAGTACGAGCAGTACTTC
>TRBD1|.|TRBV4-2|TRBJ2-7
CASSLGTGTDEQYF
TGTGCCAGCAGCCTTGGGACAGGGACCGACGAGCAGTACTTC